The present TCR beta chain was sequenced within a study of blood T cell repertoires in COVID-19. Study-wide background: Donors in the United States, Italy and Spain gave samples during acute or convalescent COVID-19.

The CDR3 covers 14 residues. V gave up 4 bases and J gave up 4 bases, with 13 bases separating them. In germline, CDR1 is MNHEY, CDR2 SVGAGI. Authors' processing steps: It was from reference gene primer amplification that nucleated cell counts were estimated. The protocol was immunoSEQ multiplex PCR, while the TCRdb copy is restricted to in-frame clones and leaves out a portion. Clonal size and the V and J genes are those of that table, whereas D and trimming came from the DNA. Of more than 100,000 clones listed, around 86% are singletons. Source material: peripheral blood. The TCR originated in a man between 40 and 49 years old with acute or convalescent COVID-19. The chain carries TRBV6-5 and TRBJ1-1, with D maybe TRBD1 (6 bases). CDR3 in amino acids: CASSSSGVFTEAFF. DNA for the CDR3: TGTGCCAGCAGTTCTTCAGGGGTTTTCACTGAAGCTTTCTTT.